This entry lists 13 T cell receptor beta chains sequenced from one sample in a study of T cell responses to AZD1222 COVID-19 vaccine. Sequenced by immunoSEQ multiplex PCR; TCRdb stores in-frame clones only, minus some. This table has about 120,000 clones, roughly nine tenths appearing once. The material sequenced was peripheral blood, taken on day 0 of AZD1222 vaccination. The receptors were gathered from an adult in good health.

The J gene is TRBJ1-1, the V gene TRBV27, with D hard to call. The CDR3 length is 9 residues. Germline V gene data show CDR1 as MNHEY and CDR2 as SMNVEV (reference sequence). Trimming shortened V by 9 bases and J by 5 bases, and 4 bases separated the two germline ends. CDR3 in amino acids: CARGTEAFF. The CDR3 DNA reads as TGTGCCAGGGGGACTGAAGCTTTCTTT.

This chain connects TRBV27 to TRBJ1-3; no firm D call. V was shortened by 4 bases and J by 4 bases, with 11 bases between the two germline ends. The CDR3 contains 14 residues. CDR1 and CDR2 from the germline V gene are MNHEY and SMNVEV (reference sequence). Here the CDR3 DNA reads TGTGCCAGCAGTTCCCGGGATTCCGGAAACACCATATATTTT. It is translated as CASSSRDSGNTIYF.

In this sample, this clone turned up once. V gene TRBV11-2 combines with J gene TRBJ1-2; D might be TRBD1 (5 bases). The CDR3 contains 13 residues. The ends were cut back, 1 base at V and 2 bases at J, with 5 bases in the middle. Germline V CDR1 and CDR2: SGHAT, FQNNGV. DNA for the CDR3: TGTGCCAGCAGCTTAGGGGGGAACTATGGCTACACCTTC. Translating it yields CASSLGGNYGYTF. Filled out from reference TRBV11-2 and TRBJ1-2, the complete variable domain reads EAGVAQSPRYKIIEKRQSVAFWCNPISGHATLYWYQQILGQGPKLLIQFQNNGVVDDSQLPKDRFSAERLKGVDSTLKIQPAKLEDSAVYLCASSLGGNYGYTFGSGTRLTVV.

With respect to this clone: The junction departs from germline at one end; a sequencing error may be responsible. The chain combines TRBV7-7 with TRBJ1-3, with D maybe TRBD1 (5 bases). The CDR3 runs 15 residues. In germline, CDR1 is SSHAT, CDR2 FNYEAQ (reference sequence). CDR3 nucleotide sequence: TGTGCTAGCAGCTTAGCCCCGCCAGGGGGAAACACCATATATTTT. As protein: CASSLAPPGGNTIYF.

V usage is TRBV2 and J usage is TRBJ1-1; TRBD1 matches at 9 bases. V shed 4 bases and J 7 bases; nucleotides not matched to a gene: 7. Germline V gene sequence: CDR1 SNHLY, CDR2 FYNNEI. The length of the CDR3 is 14 residues. The CDR3 is CASSGGTGRSEAFF. The CDR3 coding sequence is TGTGCCAGCAGTGGGGGGACAGGGAGGAGTGAAGCTTTCTTT.

This rearrangement joins TRBV18 to TRBJ2-1; 9 bases map to TRBD1. CDR1 KGHSH and CDR2 LQKENI come from the germline V gene. This CDR3 has 12 residues. Germline trimming cut 6 bases from V and 14 bases from J; bases unmatched to any gene: 8. CDR3 region: CASSPGQGGKFF. In DNA, the CDR3 is TGTGCCAGCTCGCCGGGACAGGGAGGAAAGTTCTTC. The whole variable domain, remainder taken from reference TRBV18 and TRBJ2-1, is NAGVMQNPRHLVRRRGQEARLRCSPMKGHSHVYWYRQLPEEGLKFMVYLQKENIIDESGMPKERFSAEFPKEGPSILRIQQVVRGDSAAYFCASSPGQGGKFFGPGTRLTVL.

In its sample, this clone was seen once. The chain carries TRBV6-5 and TRBJ1-2; D is uncertain. This CDR3 spans 14 amino acids. Trimming left V 6 bases short and J 1 base short, with 12 bases between. Germline V lookup: CDR1 MNHEY, CDR2 SVGAGI. The CDR3 DNA reads TGTGCCAGCAGCCGTGGGGAAAATAACTATGGCTACACCTTC. Protein sequence: CASSRGENNYGYTF.

This clone was seen just once. The rearrangement joins TRBV5-1 to TRBJ2-1, with a tentative D call TRBD1 (5 bases). With 4 bases removed from V and 0 bases from J, the gap between germline ends came to 14 bases. CDR3 length: 16 amino acids. Germline CDR1 SGHRS, CDR2 YFSETQ. The CDR3 DNA is TGCGCCAGCAGCGTCTCAGGGTTTGTCTCCTACAATGAGCAGTTCTTC. It specifies CASSVSGFVSYNEQFF.

V gene TRBV5-1 combines with J gene TRBJ1-2; 9 bases fit TRBD1. The CDR3 totals 17 residues. Germline V gene data show CDR1 as SGHRS and CDR2 as YFSETQ. V shed 1 base and J 6 bases; nucleotides not matched to a gene: 13. The CDR3 spells CASSLSGTGTTFHGYTF. Written as DNA, the CDR3 is TGCGCCAGCAGCTTGTCCGGGACAGGGACGACCTTCCATGGCTACACCTTC.

The V gene is TRBV10-2, the J gene TRBJ1-2; 8 bases line up with TRBD1. Unmatched junction bases numbered 6, after V lost 6 bases and J lost 3 bases. CDR1 is WSHSY and CDR2 is SAAADI in the germline V gene. The length of the CDR3 is 14 residues. DNA of the CDR3: TGCGCCAGCAGGGTAGGACAGGGAGACTATGGCTACACCTTC. Its translation is CASRVGQGDYGYTF.

The V and J genes are TRBV7-9 and TRBJ2-1; 10 positions match TRBD2. Unmatched junction bases numbered 11, after V lost 3 bases and J lost 9 bases. Germline V gene lookup returns CDR1 SEHNR and CDR2 FQNEAQ (reference sequence). This CDR3 is built from 16 residues. CDR3 sequence: CASSLDSSGRRGEQFF. For the CDR3, the DNA is TGTGCCAGCAGCTTGGATTCTAGCGGGAGAAGGGGTGAGCAGTTCTTC.

J is TRBJ1-2 and V is TRBV6-5; D gene ambiguous. The germline gives CDR1 MNHEY, CDR2 SVGAGI. This CDR3 has 14 amino acids. V lost 7 bases and J lost 7, with 19 bases in between. The CDR3, as DNA: TGTGCCAGCACTGGAGATGGGTGGGCCAGTGGCTACACCTTC. Its protein is CASTGDGWASGYTF.

J is TRBJ1-2 and V is TRBV25-1, with a tentative D call TRBD1 (5 bases). The germline gives CDR1 MGHDK, CDR2 SYGVNS. The CDR3 runs 13 residues. Trimming stripped 3 bases from V and 4 bases from J, with 9 bases between. The CDR3 is CASSDRAFYGYTF. The CDR3 nucleotides read TGTGCCAGCAGTGACAGGGCTTTCTATGGCTACACCTTC.